What follows describes a single T cell receptor beta chain. The data stem from a study of blood T cell repertoires in COVID-19. Study information: The United States, Italy and Spain supplied acute and convalescent COVID-19 samples. From T cells, B-cell-depleted T cells, or PBMCs came the material, which was cDNA or gDNA.

V lost 1 base and J lost 6, with 7 bases in between. This CDR3 is built from 12 residues. The V gene's germline CDR1 is MNHEY and CDR2 SVGEGT. Original processing methods: Estimates of nucleated cell counts were drawn from the amplification of reference gene primers. Method: immunoSEQ multiplex PCR; TCRdb's copy keeps in-frame clones and lacks some. That table gives V, J and clone size, and the DNA gave D and trimming. The sample holds over 200,000 clones, 75% to 90% seen once. The receptor comes from a man younger than 40 with COVID-19, enrolled during active disease. The rearrangement uses TRBV6-2 or TRBV6-3 and TRBJ2-7; D possibly corresponds to TRBD2 (6 bases). Source material: peripheral blood. This CDR3 is CASSYLGGEQYF. CDR3 bases: TGTGCCAGCAGTTACTTGGGAGGCGAGCAGTACTTC.